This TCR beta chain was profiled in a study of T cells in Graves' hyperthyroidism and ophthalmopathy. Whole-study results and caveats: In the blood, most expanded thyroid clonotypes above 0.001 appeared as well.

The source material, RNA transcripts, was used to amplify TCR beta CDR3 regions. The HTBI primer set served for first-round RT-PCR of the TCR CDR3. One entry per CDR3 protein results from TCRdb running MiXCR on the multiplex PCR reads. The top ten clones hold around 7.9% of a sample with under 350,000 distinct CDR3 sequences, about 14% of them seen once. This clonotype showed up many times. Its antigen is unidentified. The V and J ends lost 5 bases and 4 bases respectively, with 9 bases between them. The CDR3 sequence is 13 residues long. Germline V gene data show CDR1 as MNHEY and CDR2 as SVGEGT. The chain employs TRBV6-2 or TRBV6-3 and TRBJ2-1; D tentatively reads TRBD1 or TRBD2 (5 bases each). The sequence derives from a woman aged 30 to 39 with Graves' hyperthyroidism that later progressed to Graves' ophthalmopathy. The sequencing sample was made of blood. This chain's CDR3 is CASSRWGYNEQFF. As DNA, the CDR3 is TGTGCCAGCAGTCGGTGGGGGTACAATGAGCAGTTCTTC.